A selection of T cell receptor beta chains follows, all from one sample in a study of T cells of healthy individuals. MiXCR, run by TCRdb on the 5' RACE reads, gives a single entry per CDR3 protein. The table lists approximately 89,000 distinct CDR3 sequences, more than 4.5% of them singletons. These receptors came from a female donor in good health. CDR3s include the opening cysteine and the closing phenylalanine or tryptophan. Each record gives: CDR3 protein, CDR3 DNA, clone size, V gene, D gene, CDR3 length, J gene. The D gene is left open where the match is weak. Part of the rows lack a size; the others show once, few, many or a class for expanded clones.

CDR3: CSARDPSAPYNEQFF; DNA: TGCAGTGCTAGAGATCCTAGCGCCCCCTACAATGAGCAGTTCTTC; size: many; V: TRBV20-1; D: .; length: 15; J: TRBJ2-1
CDR3: CASRRGGGSTDTQYF; DNA: TGTGCCAGCAGGCGAGGCGGGGGTAGCACAGATACGCAGTATTTT; size: many; V: TRBV7-8; D: TRBD2; length: 15; J: TRBJ2-3
CDR3: CASSINRGNYGYTF; DNA: TGTGCCAGTAGTATCAACAGGGGGAACTATGGCTACACCTTC; size: many; V: TRBV19; D: TRBD1; length: 14; J: TRBJ1-2
CDR3: CASSLLGARAFF; DNA: TGTGCCAGCAGCTTATTGGGGGCGCGGGCTTTCTTT; size: .; V: TRBV7-2; D: .; length: 12; J: TRBJ1-1
CDR3: CASSQEHGSLRETQYF; DNA: TGCGCCAGCAGCCAAGAGCACGGGAGCCTTAGGGAGACCCAGTACTTC; size: few; V: TRBV4-3; D: .; length: 16; J: TRBJ2-5
CDR3: CASSVETSGRTYNEQFF; DNA: TGTGCCAGCAGCGTAGAGACTAGCGGGAGGACCTACAATGAGCAGTTCTTC; size: many; V: TRBV9; D: TRBD2; length: 17; J: TRBJ2-1
CDR3: CASSQEVPLAPYGYTF; DNA: TGCGCCAGCAGCCAAGAGGTCCCACTAGCTCCCTATGGCTACACCTTC; size: many; V: TRBV4-3; D: .; length: 16; J: TRBJ1-2
CDR3: CASGDPKLPINTEAFF; DNA: TGTGCCAGCGGGGACCCCAAGTTACCTATTAACACTGAAGCTTTCTTT; size: many; V: TRBV6-7; D: .; length: 16; J: TRBJ1-1
CDR3: CASSYRERTGDTQYF; DNA: TGCGCCAGCAGCTACCGGGAACGCACCGGAGATACGCAGTATTTT; size: .; V: TRBV5-1; D: .; length: 15; J: TRBJ2-3
CDR3: CASSSGGVGANYGYTF; DNA: TGTGCCAGCAGCTCGGGGGGGGTAGGGGCCAACTATGGCTACACCTTC; size: few; V: TRBV5-6; D: .; length: 16; J: TRBJ1-2
CDR3: CASSQNRGEEGEKLFF; DNA: TGCGCCAGCAGCCAAAACAGGGGGGAAGAAGGTGAAAAACTGTTTTTT; size: .; V: TRBV4-3; D: TRBD1; length: 16; J: TRBJ1-4
CDR3: CASRFGDREGEKLFF; DNA: TGTGCCAGCAGGTTCGGGGACAGGGAAGGCGAAAAACTGTTTTTT; size: many; V: TRBV28; D: TRBD1; length: 15; J: TRBJ1-4
CDR3: CSVRDLGNEQFF; DNA: TGCAGCGTTCGGGACTTAGGAAATGAGCAGTTCTTC; size: many; V: TRBV29-1; D: .; length: 12; J: TRBJ2-1
CDR3: CASSQGNLAGGPTDTQYF; DNA: TGTGCCAGCAGCCAAGGAAACCTAGCGGGAGGGCCGACAGATACGCAGTATTTT; size: many; V: TRBV14; D: TRBD2; length: 18; J: TRBJ2-3
CDR3: CSGSMLSYNEQFF; DNA: TGCAGCGGATCAATGCTCTCCTACAATGAGCAGTTCTTC; size: many; V: TRBV29-1; D: .; length: 13; J: TRBJ2-1
CDR3: CASSLGTSGNEQYF; DNA: TGTGCCAGCAGCTTAGGGACTAGCGGCAATGAGCAGTATTTT; size: many; V: TRBV7-2; D: TRBD2; length: 14; J: TRBJ2-3
CDR3: CASSQGFGTTNEKLFF; DNA: TGTGCCAGCAGCCAAGGGTTCGGGACAACTAATGAAAAACTGTTTTTT; size: many; V: TRBV14; D: .; length: 16; J: TRBJ1-4
CDR3: CASSLGWFGNTIYF; DNA: TGTGCCAGCAGCTTAGGGTGGTTCGGAAACACCATATATTTT; size: few; V: TRBV7-2; D: .; length: 14; J: TRBJ1-3
CDR3: CASADREAFF; DNA: TGTGCCAGCGCGGACAGGGAAGCTTTCTTT; size: .; V: TRBV6-2/TRBV6-3; D: TRBD1; length: 10; J: TRBJ1-1
CDR3: CASSLTRGTDTQYF; DNA: TGTGCCAGCAGCTTAACGCGGGGCACAGATACGCAGTATTTT; size: many; V: TRBV11-2; D: .; length: 14; J: TRBJ2-3
CDR3: CSARLRSGTRYF; DNA: TGCAGTGCTAGACTCCGGAGCGGCACACGGTACTTC; size: .; V: TRBV20-1; D: .; length: 12; J: TRBJ2-7
CDR3: CASSRRTYTDTQYF; DNA: TGTGCCAGCAGCCGACGGACCTACACAGATACGCAGTATTTT; size: many; V: TRBV7-2; D: .; length: 14; J: TRBJ2-3
CDR3: CASSPPGGEETQYF; DNA: TGTGCCAGCAGTCCCCCGGGGGGAGAGGAGACCCAGTACTTC; size: .; V: TRBV12-3/TRBV12-4; D: TRBD2; length: 14; J: TRBJ2-5
CDR3: CASSYSKTNEQFF; DNA: TGTGCCAGCAGTTACTCGAAGACCAATGAGCAGTTCTTC; size: few; V: TRBV6-6; D: .; length: 13; J: TRBJ2-1
CDR3: CASSLGRITTNEKLFF; DNA: TGTGCCAGCAGCTTGGGGCGGATTACAACTAATGAAAAACTGTTTTTT; size: many; V: TRBV5-6; D: .; length: 16; J: TRBJ1-4
CDR3: CSASTLDSGRAGLTPSSYNEQFF; DNA: TGCAGTGCCTCGACTTTGGATAGCGGGAGGGCCGGTCTCACCCCGAGCTCCTACAATGAGCAGTTCTTC; size: few; V: TRBV20-1; D: TRBD2; length: 23; J: TRBJ2-1
CDR3: CASSYSGRQETQYF; DNA: TGTGCCAGCAGTTACTCGGGACGTCAAGAGACCCAGTACTTC; size: many; V: TRBV6-6; D: .; length: 14; J: TRBJ2-5
CDR3: CATKVGEGYSNQPQHF; DNA: TGTGCCACTAAAGTCGGGGAGGGCTATAGCAATCAGCCCCAGCATTTT; size: many; V: TRBV28; D: .; length: 16; J: TRBJ1-5
CDR3: CASSPKMGRTGGYSPLHF; DNA: TGTGCCAGCTCACCGAAGATGGGAAGGACAGGGGGATATTCACCCCTCCACTTT; size: many; V: TRBV18; D: TRBD1; length: 18; J: TRBJ1-6
CDR3: CASSQDLKGGGDTQYF; DNA: TGCGCCAGCAGCCAAGATCTTAAGGGAGGTGGTGATACGCAGTATTTT; size: few; V: TRBV4-3; D: .; length: 16; J: TRBJ2-3
CDR3: CAWTNTGGGYTF; DNA: TGTGCCTGGACCAATACAGGGGGTGGCTACACCTTC; size: .; V: TRBV30; D: TRBD1; length: 12; J: TRBJ1-2
CDR3: CASSLLAPDSLGGEQYF; DNA: TGTGCCAGCAGTTTACTCGCCCCGGACAGCCTCGGAGGTGAGCAGTACTTC; size: many; V: TRBV6-2/TRBV6-3; D: .; length: 17; J: TRBJ2-7
CDR3: CASSDGTGVYGYTF; DNA: TGTGCCAGCAGTGACGGGACAGGGGTCTATGGCTACACCTTC; size: many; V: TRBV2; D: TRBD1; length: 14; J: TRBJ1-2
CDR3: CSVNRNTEAFF; DNA: TGCAGCGTCAATAGGAACACTGAAGCTTTCTTT; size: .; V: TRBV29-1; D: .; length: 11; J: TRBJ1-1
CDR3: CASSPPWGLADEQYF; DNA: TGTGCCAGCAGTCCCCCCTGGGGACTAGCGGACGAGCAGTACTTC; size: few; V: TRBV7-9; D: TRBD2; length: 15; J: TRBJ2-7
CDR3: CASSLALTSPLHF; DNA: TGTGCCAGCAGCTTGGCTTTAACTTCACCCCTCCACTTT; size: few; V: TRBV11-2; D: .; length: 13; J: TRBJ1-6
CDR3: CSVVSATRGTEAFF; DNA: TGCAGCGTTGTGTCAGCCACAAGGGGGACTGAAGCTTTCTTT; size: few; V: TRBV29-1; D: .; length: 14; J: TRBJ1-1
CDR3: CASSEGGGLAEAFF; DNA: TGTGCCAGCAGCGAGGGGGGGGGGCTCGCCGAAGCTTTCTTT; size: many; V: TRBV9; D: .; length: 14; J: TRBJ1-1
CDR3: CASSLGTSADTQYF; DNA: TGTGCCAGCAGCTTGGGGACTAGCGCAGATACGCAGTATTTT; size: many; V: TRBV11-2; D: TRBD2; length: 14; J: TRBJ2-3
CDR3: CASSPGPAYTDTQYF; DNA: TGTGCCAGCTCACCGGGCCCCGCCTACACAGATACGCAGTATTTT; size: medium-sized; V: TRBV18; D: .; length: 15; J: TRBJ2-3
CDR3: CASNINRGLSYEQYF; DNA: TGTGCCAGCAATATCAACAGGGGCCTTTCCTACGAGCAGTACTTC; size: many; V: TRBV7-2; D: TRBD1; length: 15; J: TRBJ2-7
CDR3: CASTTDRGGRTGELFF; DNA: TGTGCCAGCACAACTGACAGGGGGGGTAGGACCGGGGAGCTGTTTTTT; size: many; V: TRBV28; D: TRBD1; length: 16; J: TRBJ2-2
CDR3: CSARSSSYEQYF; DNA: TGCAGTGCTAGGAGCTCGTCTTACGAGCAGTACTTC; size: many; V: TRBV20-1; D: .; length: 12; J: TRBJ2-7
CDR3: CSVELGETQYF; DNA: TGCAGCGTTGAGCTAGGAGAGACCCAGTACTTC; size: few; V: TRBV29-1; D: .; length: 11; J: TRBJ2-5
CDR3: CASSFEQGQSYGYTF; DNA: TGTGCCAGCAGCTTCGAACAGGGCCAAAGCTATGGCTACACCTTC; size: many; V: TRBV7-8; D: .; length: 15; J: TRBJ1-2
CDR3: CASSLSSDQPQHF; DNA: TGTGCCAGCAGTTTAAGCAGCGATCAGCCCCAGCATTTT; size: many; V: TRBV12-3/TRBV12-4; D: .; length: 13; J: TRBJ1-5
CDR3: CASSPVGGGAYEQYF; DNA: TGTGCCAGCAGCCCGGTGGGGGGTGGGGCCTACGAGCAGTACTTC; size: few; V: TRBV6-6; D: .; length: 15; J: TRBJ2-7
CDR3: CASSPPRLAEAEQFF; DNA: TGTGCCAGCAGCCCTCCACGACTAGCAGAAGCCGAGCAGTTCTTC; size: .; V: TRBV3-1; D: TRBD2; length: 15; J: TRBJ2-1
CDR3: CAISPDSNEQFF; DNA: TGTGCCATCAGCCCCGATTCGAATGAGCAGTTCTTC; size: few; V: TRBV10-3; D: .; length: 12; J: TRBJ2-1